This T cell receptor beta chain is from a study of cytomegalovirus exposure and HLA in healthy donors. Study-wide findings and caveats: Follow-up analysis found HLA locus-dependent TCR association rates, highest for DRB1 and lowest for HLA-C. Some V segments, TRBV6-2 and TRBV6-3 among them, were indistinguishable and were therefore excluded.

Healthy people donating bone marrow made up the donors. A multiplex PCR was run with 60 Vbeta primers and 13 Jbeta primers. TCRdb's copy holds only in-frame clones and misses some; the assay was immunoSEQ multiplex PCR. The data contain 130,000 to 150,000 clones, about 78% of them singletons. The CDR3 contains 15 residues. The V and J ends lost 5 bases and 0 bases, in that order; junction bases with no gene match: 4. Germline V lookup: CDR1 SGHAT, CDR2 FQNNGV. Notes on this clone: Its antigen remains unknown.

Material for sequencing was PBMCs. The gene calls are TRBV11-2 and TRBJ1-5, with 7 bases aligning to TRBD1. This receptor was identified in a male donor in good health and CMV-seronegative. The CDR3 DNA reads TGTGCCAGCAGCGTACAGGGGCTTAGCAATCAGCCCCAGCATTTT. Its translation is CASSVQGLSNQPQHF.